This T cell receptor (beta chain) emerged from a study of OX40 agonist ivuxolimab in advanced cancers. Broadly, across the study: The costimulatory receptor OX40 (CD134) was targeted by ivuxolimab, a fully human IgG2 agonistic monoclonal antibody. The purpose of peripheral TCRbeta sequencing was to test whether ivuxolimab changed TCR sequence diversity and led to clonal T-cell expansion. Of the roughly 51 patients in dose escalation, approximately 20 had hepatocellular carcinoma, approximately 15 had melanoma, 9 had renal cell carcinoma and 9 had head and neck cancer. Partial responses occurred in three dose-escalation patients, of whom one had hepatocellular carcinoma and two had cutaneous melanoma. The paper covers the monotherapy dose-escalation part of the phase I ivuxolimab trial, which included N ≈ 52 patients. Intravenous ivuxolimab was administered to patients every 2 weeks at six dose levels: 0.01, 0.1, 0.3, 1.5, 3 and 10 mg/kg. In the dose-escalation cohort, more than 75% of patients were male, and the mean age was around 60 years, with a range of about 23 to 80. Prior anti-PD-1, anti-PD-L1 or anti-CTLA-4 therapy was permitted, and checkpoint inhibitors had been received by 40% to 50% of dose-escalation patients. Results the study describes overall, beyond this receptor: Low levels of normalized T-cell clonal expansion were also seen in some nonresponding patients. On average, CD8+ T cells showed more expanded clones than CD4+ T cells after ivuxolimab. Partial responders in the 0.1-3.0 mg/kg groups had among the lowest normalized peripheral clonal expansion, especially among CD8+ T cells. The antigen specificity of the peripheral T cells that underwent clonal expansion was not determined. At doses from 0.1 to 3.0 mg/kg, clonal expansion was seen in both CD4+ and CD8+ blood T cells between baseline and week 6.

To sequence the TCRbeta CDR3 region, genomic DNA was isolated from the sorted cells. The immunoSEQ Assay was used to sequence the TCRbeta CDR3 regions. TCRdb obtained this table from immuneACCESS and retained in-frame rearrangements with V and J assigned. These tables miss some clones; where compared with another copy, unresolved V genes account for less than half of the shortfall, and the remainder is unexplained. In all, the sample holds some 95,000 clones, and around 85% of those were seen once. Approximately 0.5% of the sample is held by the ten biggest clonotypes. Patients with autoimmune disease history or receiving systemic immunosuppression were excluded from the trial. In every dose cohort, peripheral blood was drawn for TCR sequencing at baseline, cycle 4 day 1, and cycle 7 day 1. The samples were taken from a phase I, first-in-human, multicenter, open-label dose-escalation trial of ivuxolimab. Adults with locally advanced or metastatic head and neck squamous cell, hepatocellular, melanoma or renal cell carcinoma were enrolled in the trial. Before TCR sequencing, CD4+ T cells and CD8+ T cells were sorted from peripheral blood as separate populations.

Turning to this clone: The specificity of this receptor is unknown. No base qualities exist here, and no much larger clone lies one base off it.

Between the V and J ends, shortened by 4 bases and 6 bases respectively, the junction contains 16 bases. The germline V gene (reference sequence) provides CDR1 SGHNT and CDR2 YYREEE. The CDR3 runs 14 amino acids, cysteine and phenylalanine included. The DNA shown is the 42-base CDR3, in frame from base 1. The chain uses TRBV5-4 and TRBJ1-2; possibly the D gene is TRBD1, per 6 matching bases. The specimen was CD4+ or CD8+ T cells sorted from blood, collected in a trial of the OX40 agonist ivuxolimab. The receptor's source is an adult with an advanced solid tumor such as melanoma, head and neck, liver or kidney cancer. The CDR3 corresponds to CASSQGGGADGYTF. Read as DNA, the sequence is TGTGCCAGCAGCCAGGGCGGGGGCGCCGATGGCTACACCTTC.